This passage covers 8 T cell receptor beta chains from one sample sequenced in a study of Ad26.COV2.S vaccination and SARS-CoV-2 variants (dated by TCRdb to the early 2020s). The receptor library was made with the immunoSEQ multiplex PCR assay. In its TCRdb copy, this immuneACCESS table keeps in-frame sequences only and misses some clones. Where compared with another copy, unresolved V genes explain less than half of these, and the others have no known cause. The sample has 85,000 to 120,000 clones on record, around 80% of them singletons. Together, the top ten hold around a sixth of the sample. The label giving this sample's time point can be read as: individuals recovered from natural SARS-CoV-2 infection. The starting material was peripheral blood, obtained after recovery from COVID-19. The receptors derive from a human donor who had recovered from COVID-19.

The genes are TRBV15 and TRBJ1-2, with D maybe TRBD1 (6 bases). The germline V and J ends were trimmed by 1 base and 6 bases, with 12 bases remaining between them. Germline V gene data show CDR1 as LNHNV and CDR2 as YYDKDF (reference sequence). The CDR3 has 14 amino acids. CDR3 region: CATSRGGTRNGYTF. The CDR3, as DNA: TGTGCCACCAGCAGAGGAGGGACAAGAAATGGCTACACCTTC.

This clone was seen a single time. This chain uses TRBV28 with TRBJ1-1; the D is unclear. The V end was cut by 5 bases, the J end by 5 bases, with 15 bases between. Per the germline V gene, CDR1 is MDHEN and CDR2 is SYDVKM. The CDR3 sequence is 14 residues long. CDR3 coding DNA: TGTGCCAGCAGTAGAGGGCTACTAACTACTGAAGCTTTCTTT. Amino acid sequence: CASSRGLLTTEAFF.

This chain links TRBV29-1 with TRBJ1-1; no clear D. Trimming removed 3 bases from V and 9 bases from J, with 17 bases in between. This CDR3 region has 13 residues. CDR1 and CDR2 (germline): SQVTM, ANQGSEA. The CDR3 loop reads CSVDPSGSTQAFF. DNA of the CDR3: TGCAGCGTTGATCCCTCCGGGTCGACCCAAGCTTTCTTT.

This chain joins TRBV19 and TRBJ2-1; 7 bases align to TRBD1. The V gene's germline CDR1 is LNHDA and CDR2 SQIVND (reference sequence). There are 15 residues in the CDR3. The junction had 11 bases not matched to a gene; V was cut back by 6 bases and J by 6 bases. CDR3: CASSLTGVPANEQFF. As DNA, the CDR3 is TGTGCCAGTAGCCTAACAGGGGTCCCCGCCAATGAGCAGTTCTTC. Variable domain in full (rest from reference TRBV19 and TRBJ2-1): DGGITQSPKYLFRKEGQNVTLSCEQNLNHDAMYWYRQDPGQGLRLIYYSQIVNDFQKGDIAEGYSVSREKKESFPLTVTSAQKNPTAFYLCASSLTGVPANEQFFGPGTRLTVL.

This clone is a singleton in its sample. The J gene is TRBJ2-1, the V gene TRBV11-2; 8 bases agree with TRBD1. The germline V gene has CDR1 SGHAT and CDR2 FQNNGV. This CDR3 is 12 amino acids long. Unmatched junction bases numbered 5, after V lost 8 bases and J lost 8 bases. CDR3 protein: CASGQGYDEQFF. In nucleotides, the CDR3 is TGTGCCAGCGGACAGGGTTACGATGAGCAGTTCTTC.

This clone appeared a few times. V gene TRBV7-5 combines with J gene TRBJ2-7; no check of the table's D call, TRBD1, against the DNA was made. TRBV7-5 is a pseudogene. The CDR3 contains 16 residues. CDR3 in amino acids: CVRSSRGTPYSYEQYF. The CDR3 DNA reads TGTGTCAGAAGCTCTAGGGGGACACCATATTCCTACGAGCAGTACTTC.

The rearrangement links TRBV4-1 to TRBJ2-1, with D tentatively TRBD1 (5 bases). The length of the CDR3 is 14 residues. Germline V gives CDR1 MGHRA, CDR2 YSYEKL. V shed 1 base and J shed 12 bases, with 16 bases lying between them. CDR3: CASSQGRRQSRQFF. CDR3 nucleotides: TGCGCCAGCAGCCAAGGGCGTCGACAGAGCAGGCAGTTCTTC.

The J gene is TRBJ2-2, the V gene TRBV2, with a weak D call TRBD1 (5 bases). The CDR3 length is 14 residues. CDR1 is SNHLY and CDR2 is FYNNEI in the germline V gene. Trimming cost V 6 bases and J 6 bases, with 14 bases left between them. CDR3 sequence (DNA): TGTGCCAGCAGCAGAACGCCACAGGCCGGGGAGCTGTTTTTT. This sequence encodes CASSRTPQAGELFF.